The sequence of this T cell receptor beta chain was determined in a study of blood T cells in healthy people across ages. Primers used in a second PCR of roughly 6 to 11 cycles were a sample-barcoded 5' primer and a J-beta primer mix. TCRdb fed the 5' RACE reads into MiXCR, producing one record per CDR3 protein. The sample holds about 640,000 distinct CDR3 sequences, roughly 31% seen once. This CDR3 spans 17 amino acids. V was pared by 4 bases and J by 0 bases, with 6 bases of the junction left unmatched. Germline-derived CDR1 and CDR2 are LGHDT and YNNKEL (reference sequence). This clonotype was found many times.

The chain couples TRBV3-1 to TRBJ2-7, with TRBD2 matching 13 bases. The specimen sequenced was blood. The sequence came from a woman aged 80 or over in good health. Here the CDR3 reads CASSPSGLAGRSYEQYF. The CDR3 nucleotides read TGTGCCAGCAGCCCCTCGGGACTAGCGGGGCGCTCCTACGAGCAGTACTTC.